This T cell receptor beta chain was documented in a study of post-analysis software for immune sequencing data (dated by TCRdb to between 2015 and 2017). Regarding the complete study: Recorded disease courses included relapsing-remitting, secondary progressive and progressive-relapsing multiple sclerosis, with some patients lacking subtype annotation. A subset of samples was prepared in parallel using single-end sample barcoding, then pooled and co-amplified after Illumina adapter ligation. The multiple sclerosis patient repertoires were compared with around ten previously published healthy control repertoires from donors aged 6 to 25 years. The paper as a whole reports these results and caveats: Multiple sclerosis patients had significantly lower normalized Chao1 diversity than controls, a result that suggests substantial peripheral T-cell clonal expansion. Strong co-clustering of samples prepared in the same batch was shown by direct clustering with F measure, prompting a batch-effect correction. The control group was slightly older than the multiple sclerosis patient group. About 5 TRBV segments, including TRBV5-6, TRBV5-1 and TRBV20-1, were significantly more frequent in patients than controls.

From the cysteine up to the phenylalanine, the CDR3 has a length of 12 residues. CDR3 DNA only is kept here, 36 bases in frame from base 1. The junction shows trimming of 4 bases on V and 4 bases on J, plus 8 bases between the germline ends. CDR1 and CDR2 are drawn from the germline V gene: SGHDT, YYEEEE. As regards this clonotype: It lacks a known antigen. No base quality values were provided; no much bigger clone lies one nucleotide off.

To demonstrate the VDJtools post-analysis software, the study profiled TCR beta repertoires from the peripheral blood of 13 young patients with multiple sclerosis. The multiple sclerosis patients were children and adolescents ranging in age from about 6 to 17 years. Library preparation used PCR. The sequencer was an Illumina HiSeq 2500. To reduce PCR and sequencing biases, unique molecular identifiers were built into the TCR beta cDNA libraries. About 500,000 cDNA molecules were obtained for every 1 to 10 million input T cells, so each molecule roughly corresponded to one T cell. Patient libraries were prepared and sequenced with the same protocol used for the earlier healthy control dataset. Within a given batch, samples were prepared together, multiplexed and sequenced on the same HiSeq lane. On the authors' methods: Raw barcoded reads were processed with MIGEC, discarding single-read molecular identifier groups before consensus assembly and CDR3 extraction. VDJtools was used for post-analysis of the clonotype tables, and diversity was normalized by down-sampling every dataset to the size of the smallest sample. Repertoire overlap clustering matched CDR3 amino acid but not nucleotide sequences to correct batch-related cross-sample contamination. TCRdb ran its own pipeline on the public reads, namely fastp trimming at Q25 and MiXCR clone calling, and kept in-frame beta chains. Rows with one shared CDR3 protein collapse into an entry with the most common genes and DNA. These V and J calls originate from TCRdb's pipeline instead of the authors' own analysis. The sample table records some 690,000 distinct CDR3 sequences; approximately 59% of these occur just once. Around 11% of the sample is held by the ten biggest clonotypes.

Recombination linked TRBV5-6 to TRBJ1-2; no D gene is confidently identified. The sequence was collected from a girl aged 2-10 years with multiple sclerosis. The sequencing sample was made of blood. The CDR3 here reads CASSQKGYGYTF. The DNA sequence is as follows: TGTGCCAGCAGCCAGAAAGGCTATGGCTACACCTTC.